The present TCR beta chain was sequenced within a study of T cell repertoires in cytomegalovirus infection. For the study at large: Both CMV infection and a matching HLA type were indicated by public TCR beta signatures.

This clonotype was detected many times. No antigen is known for it. V was trimmed by 5 bases and J by 6 bases, leaving 8 bases between them. This CDR3 contains 11 residues. From germline, CDR1 is SGHTA and CDR2 FQGNSA. MiXCR, applied by TCRdb to the reads, yields one record per CDR3 protein. This sample yields about 900,000 distinct CDR3 sequences, of which around 31% are seen a single time; around an eighth belongs to the top ten. V and J are TRBV7-2 and TRBJ2-7; a weak D match, TRBD2 (6 bases). This specimen was cultured CD8+ T cells from PBMCs, taken from culture after CMV antigen stimulation. The receptor's source is a human donor in good health (CMV status not recorded). Some clones in this sample may be carry-over from other donors' samples. CDR3 protein: CASSPGGEQYF. The DNA for the CDR3 is TGTGCCAGCAGCCCCGGGGGCGAGCAGTACTTC.